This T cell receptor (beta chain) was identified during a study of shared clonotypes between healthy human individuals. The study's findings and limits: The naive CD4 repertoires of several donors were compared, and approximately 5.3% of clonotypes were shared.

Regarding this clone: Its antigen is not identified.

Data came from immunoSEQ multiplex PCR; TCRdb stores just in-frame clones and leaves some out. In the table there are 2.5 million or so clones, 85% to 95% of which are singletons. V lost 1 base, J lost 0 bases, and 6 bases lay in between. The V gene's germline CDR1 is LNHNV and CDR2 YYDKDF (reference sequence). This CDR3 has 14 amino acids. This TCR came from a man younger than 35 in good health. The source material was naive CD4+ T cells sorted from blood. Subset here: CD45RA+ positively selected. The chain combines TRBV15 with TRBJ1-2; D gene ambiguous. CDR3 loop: CATSRAFSNYGYTF. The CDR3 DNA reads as TGTGCCACCAGCAGAGCTTTCTCTAACTATGGCTACACCTTC. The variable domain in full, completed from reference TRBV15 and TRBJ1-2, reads DAMVIQNPRYQVTQFGKPVTLSCSQTLNHNVMYWYQQKSSQAPKLLFHYYDKDFNNEADTPDNFQSRRPNTSFCFLDIRSPGLGDTAMYLCATSRAFSNYGYTFGSGTRLTVV.